This is a list of T cell receptor beta chains from one sample in a study of shared clonotypes between healthy human individuals. This table comes from immunoSEQ multiplex PCR, and its TCRdb copy is limited to in-frame clones, with some not included. The table lists roughly 2.5 million clones, about 92% of them singletons. Sequenced sample: naive CD4+ T cells sorted from blood. These receptors all stem from a man between 18 and 35 years old in good health. Both conserved end residues are part of each CDR3. Each record gives: clone size, J gene, V gene, D gene, CDR3 protein, CDR3 DNA. A D gene is named only where the DNA matches it firmly. Clone sizes are given selectively: once, few, many, or a class where the clone is expanded.

-,TRBJ2-3,TRBV19,-,CASSKEAGRGTDTQYF,TGTGCCAGTAGTAAGGAGGCAGGCAGGGGCACAGATACGCAGTATTTT
few,TRBJ2-5,TRBV5-1,-,CASSLGIQETQYF,TGCGCCAGCAGCTTGGGGATACAAGAGACCCAGTACTTC
once,TRBJ1-4,TRBV19,-,CASSMGPINEKLFF,TGTGCCAGTAGTATGGGACCGATTAATGAAAAACTGTTTTTT
-,TRBJ2-1,TRBV7-2,TRBD2,CASSLEAGVFGEQFF,TGTGCCAGCAGCTTAGAAGCGGGAGTCTTCGGTGAGCAGTTCTTC
-,TRBJ2-2,TRBV12-5,-,CASGLGANTGELFF,TGTGCTAGTGGTTTAGGGGCGAACACCGGGGAGCTGTTTTTT
-,TRBJ1-1,TRBV5-1,-,CASSPDVNTEAFF,TGCGCCAGCAGCCCGGACGTGAACACTGAAGCTTTCTTT
-,TRBJ1-2,TRBV6-6,TRBD1,CASSARDRGNYGYTF,TGTGCCAGCAGCGCCCGGGACAGGGGAAACTATGGCTACACCTTC
once,TRBJ2-1,TRBV20-1,-,CSATLMRREIF,TGCAGTGCGACGCTAATGCGTAGGGAGATCTTC
-,TRBJ1-6,TRBV7-7,TRBD1,CASSPDRGNSPLHF,TGTGCTAGCAGCCCGGACAGGGGTAATTCACCCCTCCACTTT
-,TRBJ1-2,TRBV18,-,CASSDVGTRGYTF,TGTGCCAGCTCCGATGTTGGGACTCGGGGCTACACCTTC
-,TRBJ1-2,TRBV5-4,-,CASSSSGGHGYTF,TGTGCCAGCAGCTCCAGCGGGGGACATGGCTACACCTTC
-,TRBJ2-7,TRBV5-1,-,CASSADRYYEQYF,TGCGCCAGCAGCGCCGACAGGTATTACGAGCAGTACTTC
-,TRBJ2-3,TRBV7-2,-,CASSFLAGSTDTQYF,TGTGCCAGCAGCTTTTTGGCAGGGAGCACAGATACGCAGTATTTT
once,TRBJ1-1,TRBV7-6,-,CASSGSGSEAFF,TGTGCCAGCAGCGGATCGGGGTCTGAAGCTTTCTTT
once,TRBJ2-7,TRBV7-2,TRBD2,CASTPGLVNGEQYF,TGTGCCAGCACCCCGGGACTAGTAAATGGGGAGCAGTACTTC
-,TRBJ2-4,TRBV18,-,CASSQGDPKNIQYF,TGTGCCAGCTCACAGGGAGACCCCAAAAACATTCAGTACTTC
once,TRBJ1-4,TRBV19,-,CASSIGSGGSEKLFF,TGTGCCAGTAGTATTGGGTCGGGGGGAAGTGAAAAACTGTTTTTT
few,TRBJ1-1,TRBV6-5,-,CASSSSTGTEAFF,TGTGCCAGCAGTTCCTCCACTGGCACTGAAGCTTTCTTT
-,TRBJ2-7,TRBV15,-,CATSRTRGSSYEQYF,TGTGCCACCAGCCGGACGAGGGGCAGCTCCTACGAGCAGTACTTC
-,TRBJ2-7,TRBV5-1,-,CASSLALSLNDRDSSYEQYF,TGCGCCAGCAGCTTGGCTTTGTCCCTAAACGATAGAGACTCTTCCTACGAGCAGTACTTC
-,TRBJ1-6,TRBV28,-,CASTPEQSGISPLHF,TGTGCCAGCACCCCGGAGCAGTCGGGAATTTCACCCCTCCACTTT
-,TRBJ1-1,TRBV5-1,-,CASSIRGLNTEAFF,TGCGCCAGCAGCATTCGGGGTTTAAACACTGAAGCTTTCTTT
once,TRBJ2-2,TRBV5-6,TRBD1,CASSLPTGDRTGELFF,TGTGCCAGCAGCCTTCCGACAGGGGATCGCACCGGGGAGCTGTTTTTT
-,TRBJ1-1,TRBV20-1,-,CSVYANTEAFF,TGCAGTGTTTACGCGAACACTGAAGCTTTCTTT